The 18 T cell receptor beta chains presented below share a single source sample, sequenced in a study of early T cells in non-severe SARS-CoV-2 infection. In TCRdb, the 5' RACE reads were re-called with MiXCR into one record per CDR3 protein. The repertoire has 37,000 or so distinct CDR3 sequences, approximately 6.3% of them found once; the top ten carry around a quarter. The sequenced sample consisted of whole blood. The receptor set was obtained from an adult who was a healthcare worker with PCR-confirmed SARS-CoV-2 infection or an uninfected control (not recorded which).

In this sample, this clonotype turned up a few times. The CDR3 DNA follows: TGTGCCAGCCAGGGACGTACCGGGGATGAGCAGTTCTTC. This sequence encodes CASQGRTGDEQFF. The chain links TRBV25-1 to TRBJ2-1; D is tentatively TRBD1 or TRBD2 (5 bases each). CDR1 and CDR2 from the germline V gene are MGHDK and SYGVNS. This CDR3 has 13 residues. With 8 bases removed from V and 8 bases from J, the gap between germline ends came to 16 bases.

This clonotype was seen at least ten times. This chain uses TRBV9 with TRBJ2-2; 9 bases line up with TRBD1. V shed 4 bases and J 0 bases; nucleotides not matched to a gene: 10. This CDR3 comprises 18 residues. The germline CDR1 and CDR2 sequences are SGDLS and YYNGEE. CDR3 sequence (DNA): TGTGCCAGCAGCCCGGGACAGGGAATCGGCACGAACACCGGGGAGCTGTTTTTT. Translation gives CASSPGQGIGTNTGELFF.

This clonotype was recorded at least ten times. This chain connects TRBV20-1 to TRBJ2-7; TRBD1 matches at 7 bases. The germline V gene has CDR1 DFQATT and CDR2 SNEGSKA (reference sequence). This CDR3 contains 13 residues. The ends lost 3 bases at V and 0 bases at J; junction bases unmatched: 2. The CDR3 DNA follows: TGCAGTGCTAGGACAGGGAACTCCTACGAGCAGTACTTC. It translates to CSARTGNSYEQYF.

This clonotype was detected many times. The genes are TRBV6-6 and TRBJ1-2, with D perhaps TRBD1 (5 bases). Germline V gives CDR1 MNHNY, CDR2 SVGAGI (reference sequence). Trimming removed 2 bases at V and 6 bases at J, with 13 bases between. The CDR3 runs 14 residues. The CDR3 nucleotides read TGTGCCAGCAGTTACGGCGGCAGGGTGGATGGCTACACCTTC. Protein sequence: CASSYGGRVDGYTF.

This clonotype appeared many times. The V gene is TRBV11-2, the J gene TRBJ1-1; D gene ambiguous. CDR3 length: 14 amino acids. CDR1 and CDR2 from the germline V gene are SGHAT and FQNNGV. V was shortened by 7 bases and J by 1 base, with 13 bases between the two germline ends. The CDR3 DNA follows: TGTGCCAGCACCGACCGGCTGGAGAACACTGAAGCTTTCTTT. It is translated as CASTDRLENTEAFF.

Many counts were recorded for this clonotype. V is TRBV6-5 and J is TRBJ1-2; possible D gene TRBD1, 5 bases. Germline V gene data show CDR1 as MNHEY and CDR2 as SVGAGI. The CDR3 is made up of 15 amino acids. V lost 2 bases to trimming and J lost 5 bases, with 15 bases between them. CDR3 DNA: TGTGCCAGCAGTTACGAAGGGACCTTACAATATGGCTACACCTTC. Protein sequence: CASSYEGTLQYGYTF.

This clonotype appeared many times. The rearrangement joins TRBV20-1 to TRBJ1-1; TRBD1 matches at 9 bases. The CDR3 extends over 15 amino acids. The V gene end was trimmed by 6 bases and the J gene end by 6 bases; junction bases not matched to a gene: 14. Germline assignment: CDR1 DFQATT and CDR2 SNEGSKA (reference sequence). CDR3 sequence reads: CSARTVDRGNPEAFF. Written as DNA, the CDR3 is TGCAGTGCCAGAACCGTGGACAGGGGAAATCCTGAAGCTTTCTTT.

This clonotype has only a few counts. CDR3 nucleotides: TGTGCCAGCAGTTACAAACGGAACACTGAAGCTTTCTTT. It translates to CASSYKRNTEAFF. V usage is TRBV6-2 or TRBV6-3 and J usage is TRBJ1-1, with no clear D. CDR1 is MNHEY, CDR2 SVGEGT, per germline. This CDR3 has 13 residues. V lost 2 bases to trimming and J lost 1 base, with 5 bases between them.

This rearrangement joins TRBV7-8 to TRBJ1-2, with 8 bases matching TRBD1. Germline CDR1 reads SGHVS; CDR2 reads FQNEAQ. The CDR3 length is 14 residues. Trimming removed 3 bases from V and 4 bases from J; junction bases left unmatched: 4. CDR3: CASSFQGAAYGYTF. CDR3 DNA: TGTGCCAGCAGCTTCCAGGGGGCTGCCTATGGCTACACCTTC. Filled out from reference TRBV7-8 and TRBJ1-2, the complete variable domain reads GAGVSQSPRYKVAKRGQDVALRCDPISGHVSLFWYQQALGQGPEFLTYFQNEAQLDKSGLPSDRFFAERPEGSVSTLKIQRTQQEDSAVYLCASSFQGAAYGYTFGSGTRLTVV.

The table lists this clonotype with many counts. The J gene is TRBJ2-1, the V gene TRBV7-3; 11 bases map to TRBD1. Germline values: CDR1 SGHTA, CDR2 FQGTGA. The CDR3 runs 16 residues. Unmatched junction bases numbered 10, after V lost 4 bases and J lost 8 bases. In DNA form, the CDR3 reads TGTGCCAGCAGCTGGAACACCGGGACAGGGGGGCATGAGCAGTTCTTC. Its translation is CASSWNTGTGGHEQFF.

The sample holds a few counts of this clonotype. The rearrangement uses TRBV5-4 and TRBJ2-7, with TRBD1 matching over 12 bases. Trimming removed 4 bases from V and 4 bases from J; junction bases left unmatched: 9. This CDR3 has 16 amino acids. Germline CDR1 is SGHNT and CDR2 is YYREEE (reference sequence). The CDR3 loop reads CASSPDGTGGRYEQYF. In DNA, the CDR3 is TGTGCCAGCAGCCCGGACGGGACAGGGGGCCGGTACGAGCAGTACTTC.

This clonotype was counted at least ten times. The gene calls are TRBV7-8 and TRBJ2-3, with TRBD2 identical over 9 bases. With V trimmed by 2 bases and J by 6 bases, 15 bases remained unmatched. The CDR3 has 18 residues. CDR1 SGHVS and CDR2 FQNEAQ come from the germline V gene. The CDR3 coding sequence is TGTGCCAGCAGCTTAATGAATGTCGGCGGGGGGGCCGGTGATACGCAGTATTTT. This sequence encodes CASSLMNVGGGAGDTQYF.

The table lists this clonotype with many counts. This chain connects TRBV11-2 to TRBJ2-7; 9 bases are shared with TRBD2. CDR3 length: 16 residues. The germline V gene encodes CDR1 SGHAT and CDR2 FQNNGV. The ends lost 4 bases at V and 3 bases at J; junction bases unmatched: 10. Here the CDR3 reads CASSSYGTSTYYEQYF. The CDR3 DNA follows: TGTGCCAGCAGCTCCTACGGGACTAGCACTTACTACGAGCAGTACTTC.

This clonotype came up many times. This chain uses TRBV28 with TRBJ1-2, with 9 bases lining up with TRBD1. With 6 bases clipped from V and 6 bases from J, the junction kept 8 bases outside the gene matches. The CDR3 is made up of 14 amino acids. Germline lookup yields CDR1 MDHEN and CDR2 SYDVKM. The DNA of the CDR3 is TGTGCCAGCAGCCCCGGGACAGGGATCGATGGCTACACCTTC. This encodes CASSPGTGIDGYTF.

This clonotype was seen at least ten times. J is TRBJ2-7 and V is TRBV20-1; possibly TRBD2 for D (5 bases). Germline V gene data show CDR1 as DFQATT and CDR2 as SNEGSKA (reference sequence). There are 14 residues in the CDR3. Between the trimmed V and J ends, which lost 6 bases and 2 bases, there was a span of 17 bases. The CDR3 spells CSADPGGGPYEQYF. The CDR3 DNA reads TGCAGTGCAGACCCCGGAGGCGGACCCTACGAGCAGTACTTC.

This clonotype was seen ten or more times. The gene calls are TRBV11-3 and TRBJ2-5, with D possibly called TRBD1 or TRBD2 (5 bases each). Between the trimmed V and J ends, which lost 5 bases and 7 bases, there was a span of 17 bases. CDR3 length: 14 residues. Germline CDR1 is SGHNT and CDR2 is YENEEA. CDR3 loop: CASSPRDGSATQYF. CDR3 coding DNA: TGTGCCAGCAGCCCCCGGGACGGTTCAGCGACCCAGTACTTC.

This clonotype occurred many times. The chain recombines TRBV3-1 with TRBJ2-1; 12 nucleotides match TRBD2. Trimming at V came to 4 bases and at J to 0 bases, leaving 4 bases not matched to a gene. The germline V gene encodes CDR1 LGHDT and CDR2 YNNKEL (reference sequence). CDR3 size: 17 residues. CDR3 in DNA: TGTGCCAGCAGCCCCGCTAGCGGGAGGGCCTCCTACAATGAGCAGTTCTTC. This translates into CASSPASGRASYNEQFF.

The sample holds a few counts of this clonotype. The chain uses TRBV6-5 and TRBJ2-3; no definite D call. CDR3 length: 14 residues. With 5 bases removed from V and 2 bases from J, the gap between germline ends came to 11 bases. Germline V gene lookup returns CDR1 MNHEY and CDR2 SVGAGI. The CDR3 DNA follows: TGTGCCAGCAGTCTCCGAGACCACACAGATACGCAGTATTTT. Translation: CASSLRDHTDTQYF.